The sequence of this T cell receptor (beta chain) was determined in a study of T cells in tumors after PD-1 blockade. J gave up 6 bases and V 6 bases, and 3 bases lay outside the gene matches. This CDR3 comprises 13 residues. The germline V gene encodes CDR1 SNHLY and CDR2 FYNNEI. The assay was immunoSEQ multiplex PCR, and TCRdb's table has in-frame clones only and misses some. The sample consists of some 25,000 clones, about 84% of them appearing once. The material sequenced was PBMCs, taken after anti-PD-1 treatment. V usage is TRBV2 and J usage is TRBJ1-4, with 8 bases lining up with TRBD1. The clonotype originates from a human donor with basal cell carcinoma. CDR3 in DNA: TGTGCCAGCAGCCCAGGGGGCTATGAAAAACTGTTTTTT. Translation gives CASSPGGYEKLFF.